The 10 T cell receptor beta chains reported below all come from one sample, sequenced in a study of blood T cell repertoires in COVID-19 (dated by TCRdb to 2018 to 2020). Libraries were constructed by the immunoSEQ multiplex PCR assay. TCRdb limited this immuneACCESS table to in-frame rearrangements with V and J called. A share of clones is missing; checked studies link under half to unresolved V genes, and the rest is unexplained. A total of 200,000 to 250,000 clones appear in this sample, around 88% of them only once. Just over 3% of the sample is in the top ten clones. Material for sequencing was peripheral blood. The receptors originated from a woman aged 30 to 39 who had recovered from COVID-19.

This chain joins TRBV5-1 and TRBJ1-1, with D maybe TRBD1 (5 bases). V was cut by 0 bases and J by 5 bases, with 11 bases left in between. Germline V gene data show CDR1 as SGHRS and CDR2 as YFSETQ. The CDR3 extends over 14 amino acids. CDR3 loop: CASSLGLRGTEAFF. The CDR3 DNA sequence: TGCGCCAGCAGCTTGGGGCTGCGGGGGACTGAAGCTTTCTTT.

CDR3 nucleotides: TGTGCCAGCAGCTTAGCGTCCCAGGGCCCGTGGGAGCAGTACTTC. Encoded protein: CASSLASQGPWEQYF. The chain joins TRBV7-2 to TRBJ2-7; D may be TRBD1 (5 bases). Germline loops: CDR1 SGHTA, CDR2 FQGNSA. The V and J ends lost 0 bases and 7 bases respectively, with 16 bases between them. The CDR3 runs to 15 residues.

The V and J genes are TRBV29-1 and TRBJ1-1; the D gene is possibly TRBD1 (5 bases). The CDR3 spans 14 residues. V was pared by 3 bases and J by 0 bases, with 11 bases between. Germline V gene sequence: CDR1 SQVTM, CDR2 ANQGSEA. The CDR3 bases are TGCAGCGTTGATGGAAGGGGAATGAACACTGAAGCTTTCTTT. Amino acids: CSVDGRGMNTEAFF.

V usage is TRBV2 and J usage is TRBJ1-2, with TRBD1 matching over 10 bases. V lost 6 bases to trimming and J lost 5 bases; unmatched junction nucleotides: 6. Per germline, CDR1 SNHLY and CDR2 FYNNEI. The length of the CDR3 is 14 residues. CDR3 nucleotide sequence: TGTGCCAGCAGAGAGACAGGGGGCTGGTATGGCTACACCTTC. Its protein is CASRETGGWYGYTF.

V usage is TRBV19 and J usage is TRBJ2-2; TRBD1 agrees at 7 bases. V lost 5 bases and J lost 4; bases outside the gene matches: 7. The germline V gene has CDR1 LNHDA and CDR2 SQIVND (reference sequence). This CDR3 is 15 amino acids long. DNA for the CDR3: TGTGCCAGTAGTCGACAGGGTGATAGCACCGGGGAGCTGTTTTTT. It specifies CASSRQGDSTGELFF.

J is TRBJ1-6 and V is TRBV2, with D possibly TRBD1 on 5 matching bases. The CDR3 totals 13 residues. CDR1 SNHLY and CDR2 FYNNEI come from the germline V gene. Trimming cost V 6 bases and J 15 bases, with 18 bases left between them. The CDR3 nucleotides are TGTGCCAGCAGAGAACGGGGGGACTCTCTCCTCCACTTT. Its translation is CASRERGDSLLHF.

This chain connects TRBV5-6 to TRBJ1-4, with unresolved D. In germline, CDR1 is SGHDT, CDR2 YYEEEE. The CDR3 spans 13 residues. V was clipped by 4 bases and J by 3 bases, with 7 bases between them. Written as DNA, the CDR3 is TGTGCCAGCAGCGCGGGAGCTAATGAAAAACTGTTTTTT. It is translated as CASSAGANEKLFF.

This chain uses TRBV6-4 with TRBJ2-3; 7 bases align to TRBD2. CDR3 length: 13 residues. Germline assignment: CDR1 MRHNA and CDR2 SNTAGT. With 6 bases clipped from V and 1 base from J, the junction kept 1 base outside the gene matches. CDR3 nucleotides: TGTGCCAGCAGCACTAGCGGCACAGATACGCAGTATTTT. Residues: CASSTSGTDTQYF.

This CDR3 is CASSRDRAHNEQFF. CDR3 DNA: TGTGCCAGCTCACGAGACAGGGCGCACAATGAGCAGTTCTTC. The chain employs TRBV18 and TRBJ2-1; 7 nucleotides line up with TRBD1. Germline loops: CDR1 KGHSH, CDR2 LQKENI. This CDR3 is built from 14 residues. Trimming cost V 4 bases and J 5 bases; bases outside gene matches: 5.

The J gene is TRBJ1-2, the V gene TRBV7-2; D possibly corresponds to TRBD1 (5 bases). This CDR3 has 17 residues. V was trimmed by 1 base and J by 8 bases, leaving 23 bases between them. Germline loops: CDR1 SGHTA, CDR2 FQGNSA. CDR3 bases: TGTGCCAGCAGCTTAGGTCCTGGCGGGGTCCAGGGCTCCGGCTACACCTTC. This codes for CASSLGPGGVQGSGYTF. Full variable domain (rest looked up from reference TRBV7-2 and TRBJ1-2): GAGVSQSPSNKVTEKGKDVELRCDPISGHTALYWYRQSLGQGLEFLIYFQGNSAPDKSGLPSDRFSAERTGGSVSTLTIQRTQQEDSAVYLCASSLGPGGVQGSGYTFGSGTRLTVV.